Listed below are T cell receptor beta chains from one sample, sequenced in a study of cytomegalovirus exposure and HLA in healthy donors. Clones were sequenced by immunoSEQ multiplex PCR, and TCRdb holds only the in-frame ones, with some missing. The specimen's table records roughly 55,000 clones. Sequenced material: PBMCs. These receptors all come from a man between 45 and 60 years old in good health and CMV-seropositive. Each CDR3 is given with its conserved first and last residue. The order of the fields is J gene, V gene, D gene, CDR3 DNA, CDR3 protein. D genes are given only for firm matches.

>TRBJ2-3|TRBV5-4|TRBD1
TGTGCCAGCAGTCAGGGGGCCCCTAGCACAGATACGCAGTATTTT
CASSQGAPSTDTQYF
>TRBJ2-7|TRBV27|TRBD1
TGTGCCAGCAGTGCCACGACCGGGACAGGCATCAACGAGCAGTACTTC
CASSATTGTGINEQYF
>TRBJ2-2|TRBV5-1|NA
TGCGCCAGCAGCTCGCGGACAGCCTTCACCGGGGAGCTGTTTTTT
CASSSRTAFTGELFF
>TRBJ1-2|TRBV6-6|TRBD1
TGTGCCGCCGGACAGGCGTACTATGGCTACACCTTC
CAAGQAYYGYTF
>TRBJ2-3|TRBV28|NA
TGTGCCAGCAGCCCATCAGGGGGCACAGATACGCAGTATTTT
CASSPSGGTDTQYF
>TRBJ2-7|TRBV27|TRBD2
TGTGCCAGCAGTCCACCACCCGGGTGGAGGGAGGGAAACGAGCAGTACTTC
CASSPPPGWREGNEQYF
>TRBJ1-4|TRBV29-1|TRBD1
TGCAGCGTTTCGACAGGGTTTAATGAAAAACTGTTTTTT
CSVSTGFNEKLFF
>TRBJ2-4|TRBV27|NA
TGTGCCAGCAGTTTATCCTCGGGGAACATTCAGTACTTC
CASSLSSGNIQYF
>TRBJ2-3|TRBV4-2|TRBD2
TGTGCCAGCAGCCAAGAGGCGGGGGGACTAGATACGCAGTATTTT
CASSQEAGGLDTQYF
>TRBJ1-3|TRBV4-3|NA
TGCGCCAGCAGCCAAGGAAGGGGGGGAAACACCATATATTTT
CASSQGRGGNTIYF
>TRBJ1-1|TRBV29-1|TRBD1
TGCAGCGACGACAGGGGTGCTTTCTTT
CSDDRGAFF
>TRBJ1-1|TRBV7-6|TRBD1
TGTGCCAGCAGCTTAGCGGTAGTAACAGGGGTGGGGACTGAAGCTTTCTTT
CASSLAVVTGVGTEAFF
>TRBJ1-2|TRBV9|NA
TGTGCCAGCAGCGTAGCAGGGGCCAACTATGGCTACACCTTC
CASSVAGANYGYTF
>TRBJ1-2|TRBV4-2|NA
TGTGCCAGCAGCCAAGAGGACACCCTACCCACCGTATACACCTTC
CASSQEDTLPTVYTF
>TRBJ2-1|TRBV6-6|TRBD1
TGTGCCAGCAGTTATAGACAGGGAGAAGATGAGCAGTTCTTC
CASSYRQGEDEQFF
>TRBJ2-5|TRBV13|NA
TGTGCCAGCAGTTCTAGAGTCGGGGGAGGGACCCAGTACTTC
CASSSRVGGGTQYF
>TRBJ1-3|TRBV4-3|TRBD1
TGCGCCAGCAGCCAACACAGGGGGCCTGGAAACACCATATATTTT
CASSQHRGPGNTIYF
>TRBJ2-7|TRBV28|TRBD2
TGTGCCAGCAGTTTATTCCCCCGCCTAGCGGTGACCTACGAGCAGTACTTC
CASSLFPRLAVTYEQYF
>TRBJ1-4|TRBV7-2|NA
TGTGCCAGCAGCTTAACGAGGGGGGAAAAACTGTTTTTT
CASSLTRGEKLFF
>TRBJ2-7|TRBV7-6|NA
TGTGCCAGCAGCTTAGTCGCTGGAGGGGTGTACGAGCAGTACTTC
CASSLVAGGVYEQYF
>TRBJ2-1|TRBV9|NA
TGTGCCAGCAGCGTAATAGGCAGGCACAATGAGCAGTTCTTC
CASSVIGRHNEQFF
>TRBJ1-5|TRBV5-6|NA
TGTGCCAGCAGCTTGCGAATGGGGAGGAGGCAGCCCCAGCATTTT
CASSLRMGRRQPQHF
>TRBJ2-3|TRBV19|TRBD2
TGTGCCAGTAATAGCGGGGGCTACACAGATACGCAGTATTTT
CASNSGGYTDTQYF
>TRBJ1-6|TRBV6-5|TRBD1
TGTGCCAGCAGCATCCAGGGGGGTGCCAATTCACCCCTCCACTTT
CASSIQGGANSPLHF
>TRBJ1-1|TRBV5-6|NA
TGTGCCAGCAGATTTTCAGGGAGGACTGAAGCTTTCTTT
CASRFSGRTEAFF
>TRBJ1-3|TRBV19|NA
TGTGCCAGTAGTATAGCCACCGGGACACTCTCTGGAAACACCATATATTTT
CASSIATGTLSGNTIYF
>TRBJ2-1|TRBV18|TRBD2
TGTGCCGGCTCACCACCGGCTAGCGGGAGGCTCTTC
CAGSPPASGRLF
>TRBJ1-1|TRBV5-1|NA
TGCGCCACCACGCCCGACGCAGACATGAACACTGAAGCTTTCTTT
CATTPDADMNTEAFF
>TRBJ2-7|TRBV20-1|NA
TGCAGTGCTAGAGCCAACTACGAGCAGTACTTC
CSARANYEQYF
>TRBJ2-7|TRBV18|NA
TGTGCCAGCTCACCTGAGGGGGCCTACGAGCAGTACTTC
CASSPEGAYEQYF
>TRBJ1-5|TRBV5-6|NA
TGTGCCAGCAGCTTCGGGGGGGTCGTGAAGCCCCAGCATTTT
CASSFGGVVKPQHF
>TRBJ1-2|TRBV6-1|NA
TGTGCCAGCAGTGAAAGCGGGGAGGGCTACACCTTC
CASSESGEGYTF
>TRBJ2-7|TRBV7-2|NA
TGTGCCAGCAGCTCCTTGGACTACCTTACCTACGAGCAGTACTTC
CASSSLDYLTYEQYF
>TRBJ1-1|TRBV2|NA
TGTGCCAGCAGTGAAGAATGGATGACAGCTTCGGGGGCTGAAGCTTTCTTT
CASSEEWMTASGAEAFF
>TRBJ2-1|TRBV7-7|NA
TGTGCTAGCAGCCCGCGGACCAGCGGGGAGCAGTTCTTC
CASSPRTSGEQFF
>TRBJ2-7|TRBV5-1|NA
TGCGCCAGCAGCGAGAGCGAGAGCTCCTACGAGCAGTACTTC
CASSESESSYEQYF
>TRBJ1-5|TRBV5-1|TRBD1
TGCGCCAGCAGCTTATTAGGGGGCGATCAGCCCCAGCATTTT
CASSLLGGDQPQHF
>TRBJ2-7|TRBV4-3|TRBD1
TGCGCCAGCAGCCAAGTTGTTATAGGACAGGCAGGGAACGAGCAGTACTTC
CASSQVVIGQAGNEQYF
>TRBJ1-1|TRBV7-7|NA
TGTGCTAGCAGCTTAGACAGGAACACTGAAGCTTTCTTT
CASSLDRNTEAFF
>TRBJ1-5|TRBV11-3|TRBD1
TGTGCCAGCAGCTTAGAGGACAGGGGGAGCAATCAGTCCCAGCATTTT
CASSLEDRGSNQSQHF
>TRBJ2-1|TRBV9|TRBD2
TGTGCCAGCAGCGTACCCCCGGGAGGGAATGAGCAGTTCTTC
CASSVPPGGNEQFF
>TRBJ2-3|TRBV29-1|TRBD2
TGCAGCGTTTCCCCTCTACTAGCGGCTGATACGCAGTATTTT
CSVSPLLAADTQYF
>TRBJ1-2|TRBV5-1|TRBD1
TGCGCCAGCAGCGGGAGGACAGGGTCTCTCGGCTACACCTTC
CASSGRTGSLGYTF
>TRBJ1-2|TRBV14|NA
TGTGCCAGCAGCCAAGTTCCCCAAGGTGGAGTATATGGCTACACCTTC
CASSQVPQGGVYGYTF
>TRBJ1-5|TRBV28|NA
TGTGCCAGTCAGTATAGCAATCAGCCCCAGCATTTT
CASQYSNQPQHF
>TRBJ2-6|TRBV5-1|NA
TGCGCCAGCAGCTTGGTAGGGGTCTTGAACTCTGGGGCCAACGTCCTGACTTTC
CASSLVGVLNSGANVLTF
>TRBJ1-5|TRBV4-1|NA
TGCGCCAGCAGCCAAGACAGGGGCAATCAGCCCCAGCATTTT
CASSQDRGNQPQHF